This T cell receptor beta chain was observed in a study of beta chain features in type 1 diabetes. The study reverse transcribed the entire isolated RNA, so it sequenced expressed TCRB transcripts. The assay was immunoSEQ multiplex PCR, and TCRdb's table has in-frame clones only and misses some. The table shows about 240,000 clones, with roughly 13% occurring only once. CDR1 SGHKS and CDR2 YYEKEE come from the germline V gene (reference sequence). Trimming took off 4 bases at V and 3 bases at J, with 22 bases between the two ends. CDR3 length: 17 amino acids. This clone was counted between two and nine times. What it binds is not known. Study results and caveats: Short templates might get an advantage during PCR, and this would be equal in patients and controls. Moderate yet significant TCRB CDR3 shortening was seen in Type 1 diabetes patients in all four CD4+ subsets.

The TCR originated in a man between 25 and 39 years old with type 1 diabetes. The sample consisted of naive CD4+ T cells from blood. The chain has TRBV5-5 and TRBJ2-5; possibly TRBD1 for D (6 bases). The CDR3 coding sequence is TGTGCCAGCAGCCTTGACAGGTCCAGGCGTGGCAAAGAGACCCAGTACTTC. Translated: CASSLDRSRRGKETQYF.